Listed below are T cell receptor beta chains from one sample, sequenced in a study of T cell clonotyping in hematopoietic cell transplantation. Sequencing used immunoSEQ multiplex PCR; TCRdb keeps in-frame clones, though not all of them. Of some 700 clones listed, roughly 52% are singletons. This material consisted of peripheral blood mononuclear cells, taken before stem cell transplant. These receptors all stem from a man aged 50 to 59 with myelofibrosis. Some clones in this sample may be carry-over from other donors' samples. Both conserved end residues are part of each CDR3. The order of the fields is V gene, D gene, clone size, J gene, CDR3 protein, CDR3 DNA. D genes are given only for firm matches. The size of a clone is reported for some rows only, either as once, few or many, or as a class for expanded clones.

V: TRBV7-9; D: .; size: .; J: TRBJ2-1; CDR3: CASSPQGINEQFF; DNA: TGTGCCAGCAGTCCACAGGGTATCAATGAGCAGTTCTTC
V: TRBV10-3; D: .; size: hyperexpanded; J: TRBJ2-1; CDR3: CAISEFPGGQTSDEQFF; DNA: TGTGCCATCAGTGAGTTTCCAGGGGGGCAGACTAGCGATGAGCAGTTCTTC
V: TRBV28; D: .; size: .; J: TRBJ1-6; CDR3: CASRPGRNNSPLHF; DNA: TGTGCCAGCAGACCGGGACGGAATAATTCACCCCTCCACTTT
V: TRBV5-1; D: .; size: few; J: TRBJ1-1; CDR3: CASSLVRGQTEAFF; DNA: TGCGCCAGCAGCTTGGTGCGGGGGCAAACTGAAGCTTTCTTT
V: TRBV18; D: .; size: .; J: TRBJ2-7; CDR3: CASSPNGVTYEQYF; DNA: TGTGCCAGCTCCCCCAACGGAGTAACCTACGAGCAGTACTTC
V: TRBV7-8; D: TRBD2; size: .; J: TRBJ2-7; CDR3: CASSRTSGYEQYF; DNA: TGTGCCAGCAGCAGGACTAGCGGCTACGAGCAGTACTTC
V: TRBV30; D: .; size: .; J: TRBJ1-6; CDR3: CASTTAGSLHF; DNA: TGTGCCTCAACGACCGCAGGGTCCCTCCACTTT
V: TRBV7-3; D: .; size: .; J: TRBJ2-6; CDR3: CASRFSGANVLTF; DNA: TGTGCCAGCAGATTCTCTGGGGCCAACGTCCTGACTTTC
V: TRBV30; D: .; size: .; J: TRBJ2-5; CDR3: CAQTDRETQYF; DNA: TGTGCCCAGACAGACAGGGAGACCCAGTACTTC
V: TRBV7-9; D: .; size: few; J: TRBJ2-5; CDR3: CASVPQYF; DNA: TGTGCCAGCGTGCCCCAGTACTTC
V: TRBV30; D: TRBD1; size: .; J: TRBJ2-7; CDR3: CAFQGQGGISYEQYF; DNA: TGTGCCTTCCAAGGACAGGGTGGCATCTCCTACGAGCAGTACTTC
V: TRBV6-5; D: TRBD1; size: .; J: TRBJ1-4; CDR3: CASSYKQGLEKLFF; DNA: TGTGCCAGCAGTTATAAACAGGGGTTGGAAAAACTGTTTTTT
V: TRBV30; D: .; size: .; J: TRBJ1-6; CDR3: CAWSSPGGWTNSPLHF; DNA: TGTGCCTGGAGTTCCCCGGGCGGGTGGACTAATTCACCCCTCCACTTT
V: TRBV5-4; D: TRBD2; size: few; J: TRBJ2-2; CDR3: CAEREITGELFF; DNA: TGTGCCGAGCGGGAGATAACCGGGGAGCTGTTTTTT
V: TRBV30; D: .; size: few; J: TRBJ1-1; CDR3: CAWSPREAFF; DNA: TGTGCCTGGAGTCCCCGTGAAGCTTTCTTT
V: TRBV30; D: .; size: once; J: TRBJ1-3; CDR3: CAWSGQRTGNSGNTIYF; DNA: TGTGCCTGGAGTGGTCAGAGGACGGGGAACTCTGGAAACACCATATATTTT
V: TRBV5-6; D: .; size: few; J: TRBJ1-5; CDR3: CASSVRWSNQPQHF; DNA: TGTGCCAGCAGCGTACGCTGGAGCAATCAGCCCCAGCATTTT
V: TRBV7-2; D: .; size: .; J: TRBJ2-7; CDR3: CASSLVLSTYEQYF; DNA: TGTGCCAGCAGCTTAGTGCTCTCCACCTACGAGCAGTACTTC
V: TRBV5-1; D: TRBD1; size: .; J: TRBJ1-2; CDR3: CASSTGTEYGYTF; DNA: TGCGCCAGCAGCACCGGGACAGAGTATGGCTACACCTTC
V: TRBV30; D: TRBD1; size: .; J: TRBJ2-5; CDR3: CACNRGIGETQYF; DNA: TGTGCCTGTAACAGGGGGATTGGAGAGACCCAGTACTTC
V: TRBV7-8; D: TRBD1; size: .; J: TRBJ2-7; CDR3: CASSLPGQGYEQYF; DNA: TGTGCCAGCAGCTTGCCGGGACAGGGCTACGAGCAGTACTTC
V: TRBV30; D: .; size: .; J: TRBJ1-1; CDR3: CAWSGGAMNTEAFF; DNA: TGTGCCTGGAGTGGAGGGGCCATGAACACTGAAGCTTTCTTT
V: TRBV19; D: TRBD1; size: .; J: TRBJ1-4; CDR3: CASSIAGQGDEKLFF; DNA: TGTGCCAGTAGTATAGCAGGTCAGGGGGACGAAAAACTGTTTTTT
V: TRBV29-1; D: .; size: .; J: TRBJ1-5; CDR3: CSVATASNQPQHF; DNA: TGCAGCGTTGCAACGGCTAGCAATCAGCCCCAGCATTTT
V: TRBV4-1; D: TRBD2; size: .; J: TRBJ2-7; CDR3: CASSQDWGGYEQYF; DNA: TGCGCCAGCAGCCAAGATTGGGGGGGCTACGAGCAGTACTTC
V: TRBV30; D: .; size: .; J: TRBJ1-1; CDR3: CAWSLTWEAFF; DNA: TGTGCCTGGAGTCTCACCTGGGAAGCTTTCTTT
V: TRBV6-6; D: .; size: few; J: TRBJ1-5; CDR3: CASSSTGANQPQHF; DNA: TGTGCCAGCAGTTCCACGGGGGCTAATCAGCCCCAGCATTTT
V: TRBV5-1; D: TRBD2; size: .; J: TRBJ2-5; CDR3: CASSYGLAEETQYF; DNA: TGCGCCAGCAGCTACGGACTAGCTGAAGAGACCCAGTACTTC
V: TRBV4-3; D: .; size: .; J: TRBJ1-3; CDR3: CASSQDGPSSGNTIYF; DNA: TGCGCCAGCAGCCAAGATGGGCCGAGCTCTGGAAACACCATATATTTT
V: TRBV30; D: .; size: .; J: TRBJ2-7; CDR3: CAGTARDPPYEQYF; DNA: TGTGCCGGGACGGCCAGGGACCCCCCCTACGAGCAGTACTTC
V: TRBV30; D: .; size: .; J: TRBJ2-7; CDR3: CAWSSTASTEQYF; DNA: TGTGCCTGGAGTAGTACAGCTTCTACCGAGCAGTACTTC
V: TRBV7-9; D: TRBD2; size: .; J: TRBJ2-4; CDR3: CASSLVLAGGLGF; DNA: TGTGCCAGCAGCTTAGTACTAGCGGGAGGGCTCGGATTC
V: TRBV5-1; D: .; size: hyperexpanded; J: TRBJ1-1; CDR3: CASSLSWNTEAFF; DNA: TGCGCCAGCAGTTTATCCTGGAACACTGAAGCTTTCTTT
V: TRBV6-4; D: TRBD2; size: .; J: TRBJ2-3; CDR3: CASTGLGTDTQYF; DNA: TGTGCCAGCACCGGACTAGGCACAGATACGCAGTATTTT
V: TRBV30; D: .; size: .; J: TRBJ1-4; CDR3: CAWSQGVGEKLFF; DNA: TGTGCCTGGAGCCAGGGTGTCGGTGAAAAACTGTTTTTT
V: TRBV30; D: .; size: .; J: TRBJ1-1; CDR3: CAWSVGGLDTEAFF; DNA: TGTGCCTGGAGTGTTGGAGGGTTGGACACTGAAGCTTTCTTT
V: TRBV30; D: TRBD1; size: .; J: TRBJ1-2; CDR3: CAWSVKGAGGYTF; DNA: TGTGCCTGGAGTGTAAAGGGGGCAGGAGGCTACACCTTC
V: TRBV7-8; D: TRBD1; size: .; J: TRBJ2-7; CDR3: CASSGPGQGYEQYF; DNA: TGTGCCAGCAGCGGCCCGGGACAGGGCTACGAGCAGTACTTC
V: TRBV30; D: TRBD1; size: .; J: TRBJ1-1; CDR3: CAWRLRDRSTEAFF; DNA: TGTGCCTGGAGACTACGGGACAGGTCTACTGAAGCTTTCTTT
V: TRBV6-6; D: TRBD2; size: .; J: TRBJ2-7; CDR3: CASSYFSGTVSYEQYF; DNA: TGTGCCAGCAGTTACTTTAGCGGGACGGTCTCCTACGAGCAGTACTTC
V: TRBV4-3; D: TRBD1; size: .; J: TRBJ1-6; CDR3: CASSQAGQGVRPLHF; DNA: TGCGCCAGCAGCCAAGCTGGACAGGGAGTTAGGCCCCTCCACTTT
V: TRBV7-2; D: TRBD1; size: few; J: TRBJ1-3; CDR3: CASSRDRGGNTIYF; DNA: TGTGCCAGCAGCCGCGACAGGGGTGGAAACACCATATATTTT
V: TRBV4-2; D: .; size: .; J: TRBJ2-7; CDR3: CASSQDKHPTYEQYF; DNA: TGTGCCAGCAGCCAAGATAAGCACCCGACCTACGAGCAGTACTTC
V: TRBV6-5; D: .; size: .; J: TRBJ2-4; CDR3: CATGPPRNIQYF; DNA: TGTGCCACCGGGCCCCCGAGAAACATTCAGTACTTC
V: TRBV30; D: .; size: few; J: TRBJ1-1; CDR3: CAWSRESEAFF; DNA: TGTGCCTGGAGTCGGGAATCTGAAGCTTTCTTT
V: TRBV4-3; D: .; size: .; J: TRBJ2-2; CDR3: CASSLGTGELFF; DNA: TGCGCCAGCAGTTTAGGGACCGGGGAGCTGTTTTTT
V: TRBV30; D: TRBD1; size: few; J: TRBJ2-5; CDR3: CAWSTGGETQYF; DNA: TGTGCCTGGTCGACAGGGGGAGAGACCCAGTACTTC
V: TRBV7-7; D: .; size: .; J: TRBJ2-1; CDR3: CASSLGEGGFYEQFF; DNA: TGTGCCAGCAGCTTAGGGGAGGGGGGTTTTTATGAGCAGTTCTTC
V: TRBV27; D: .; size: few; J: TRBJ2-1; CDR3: CASSYQVSYNEQFF; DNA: TGTGCCAGCAGTTACCAGGTCTCCTACAATGAGCAGTTCTTC
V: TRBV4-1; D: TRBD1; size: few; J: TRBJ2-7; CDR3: CASSQDEDRRLEQYF; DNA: TGCGCCAGCAGCCAAGATGAGGACAGGCGTCTCGAGCAGTACTTC
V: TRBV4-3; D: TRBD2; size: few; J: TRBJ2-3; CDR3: CASSQGTLAGGRDTQYF; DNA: TGCGCCAGCAGCCAAGGGACATTAGCGGGGGGGAGAGATACGCAGTATTTT
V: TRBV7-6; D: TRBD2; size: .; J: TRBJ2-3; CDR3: CASSLGGTSGGRDTQYF; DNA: TGTGCCAGCAGCTTAGGAGGGACTAGCGGGGGGCGGGATACGCAGTATTTT
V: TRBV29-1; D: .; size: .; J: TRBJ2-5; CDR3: CSVTREQETQYF; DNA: TGCAGCGTTACGAGGGAGCAAGAGACCCAGTACTTC
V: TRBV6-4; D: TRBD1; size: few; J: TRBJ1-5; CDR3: CASSPGTGGNQPQHF; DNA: TGTGCCAGCAGCCCTGGGACAGGGGGCAATCAGCCCCAGCATTTT
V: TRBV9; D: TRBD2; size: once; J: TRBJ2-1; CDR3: CASSPPGLAAINEQFF; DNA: TGTGCCAGCAGCCCACCGGGACTAGCGGCCATCAATGAGCAGTTCTTC
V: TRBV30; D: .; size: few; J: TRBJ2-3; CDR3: CAGGRENTDTQYF; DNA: TGTGCCGGGGGGCGGGAGAACACAGATACGCAGTATTTT
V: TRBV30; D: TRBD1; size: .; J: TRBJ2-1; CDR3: CAWGQGADEQFF; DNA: TGTGCCTGGGGACAGGGGGCCGATGAGCAGTTCTTC
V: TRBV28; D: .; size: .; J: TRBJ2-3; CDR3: CASSLATSDTQYF; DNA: TGTGCCAGCAGTTTGGCTACCTCGGATACGCAGTATTTT
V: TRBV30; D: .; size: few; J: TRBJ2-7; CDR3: CAWSGGPEQYF; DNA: TGTGCCTGGAGTGGAGGGCCCGAGCAGTACTTC